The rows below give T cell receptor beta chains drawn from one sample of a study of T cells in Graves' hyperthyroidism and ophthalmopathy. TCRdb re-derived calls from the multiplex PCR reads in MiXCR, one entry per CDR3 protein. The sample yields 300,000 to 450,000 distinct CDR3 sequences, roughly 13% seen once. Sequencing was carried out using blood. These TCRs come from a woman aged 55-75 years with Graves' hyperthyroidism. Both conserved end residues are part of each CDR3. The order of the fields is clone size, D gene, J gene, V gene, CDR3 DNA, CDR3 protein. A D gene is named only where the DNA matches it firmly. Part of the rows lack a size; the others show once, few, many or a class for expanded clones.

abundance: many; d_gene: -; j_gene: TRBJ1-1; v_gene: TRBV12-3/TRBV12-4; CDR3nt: TGTGCCAGCAGAGTCCCGAACACTGAAGCTTTCTTT; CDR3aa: CASRVPNTEAFF
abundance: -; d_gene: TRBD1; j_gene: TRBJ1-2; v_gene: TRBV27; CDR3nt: TGTGCCAGCAGTCACAGGGGAGGGTTCTATGGCTACACCTTC; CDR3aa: CASSHRGGFYGYTF
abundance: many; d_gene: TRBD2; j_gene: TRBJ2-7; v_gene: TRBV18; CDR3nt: TGTGCCAGCTCACCACCGATGGTAGCGGGTGGGGAGCAGTACTTC; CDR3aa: CASSPPMVAGGEQYF
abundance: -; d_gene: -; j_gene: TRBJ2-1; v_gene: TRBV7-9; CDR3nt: TGTGCCAGCAGCTTAGACTATCATGGGCAGTTCTTC; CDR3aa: CASSLDYHGQFF
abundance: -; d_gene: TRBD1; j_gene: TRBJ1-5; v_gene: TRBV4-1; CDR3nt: TGCGCCAGCAGCCAAGATTGGGCGAACAGGGGACAGCCCCAGCATTTT; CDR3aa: CASSQDWANRGQPQHF
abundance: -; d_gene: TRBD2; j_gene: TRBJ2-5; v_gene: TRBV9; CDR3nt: TGTGCCAGCAGCGTAGAGGCTAGCGGGAGGCGAGGGGAGACCCAGTACTTC; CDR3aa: CASSVEASGRRGETQYF
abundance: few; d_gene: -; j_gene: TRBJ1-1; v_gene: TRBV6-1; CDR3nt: TGTGCCATCTTAGAAAAGCTACGGAACACTGAAGCTTTCTTT; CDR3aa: CAILEKLRNTEAFF
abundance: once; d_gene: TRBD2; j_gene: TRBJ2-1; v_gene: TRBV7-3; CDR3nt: TGTGCCAGCAGCTTCGGGGGGTCTCACAATGAGCAGTTCTTC; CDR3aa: CASSFGGSHNEQFF
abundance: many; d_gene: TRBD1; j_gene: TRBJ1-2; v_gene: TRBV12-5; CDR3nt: TGTGCTAGTGGCCATGGACAGGCGCACACCTTC; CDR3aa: CASGHGQAHTF
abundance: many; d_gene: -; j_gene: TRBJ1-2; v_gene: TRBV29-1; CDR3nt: TGCAGCGTTGAAGATAGGAGCGGGGGCTACACCTTC; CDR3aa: CSVEDRSGGYTF
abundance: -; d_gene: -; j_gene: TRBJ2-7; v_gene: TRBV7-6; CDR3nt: TGTGCCAGCAGCTCCCGGGCAGGGGATGGGGTCGAGCAGTACTTC; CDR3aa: CASSSRAGDGVEQYF
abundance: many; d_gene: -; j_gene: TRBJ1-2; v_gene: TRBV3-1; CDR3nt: TGTGCCAGCAGCCAGAACGTGGGTTATAGTTCGTATGGCTACACCTTC; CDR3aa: CASSQNVGYSSYGYTF
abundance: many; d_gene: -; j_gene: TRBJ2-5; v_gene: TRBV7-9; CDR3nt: TGTGCCAGCAGCTTTGGTGCTTCGGGAGGCCAGGGGGAGACCCAGTACTTC; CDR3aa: CASSFGASGGQGETQYF
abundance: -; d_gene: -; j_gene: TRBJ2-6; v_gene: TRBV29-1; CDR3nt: TGCAGCGTTGCGAGGGCCTCTGGGGCCAACGTCCTGACTTTC; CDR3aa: CSVARASGANVLTF
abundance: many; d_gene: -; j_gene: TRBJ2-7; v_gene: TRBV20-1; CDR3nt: TGCAGTGCTAGGCCAGACAGACCTCGGAGATACGAGCAGTACTTC; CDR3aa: CSARPDRPRRYEQYF
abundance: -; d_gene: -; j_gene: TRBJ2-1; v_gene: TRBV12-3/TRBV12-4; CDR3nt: TGTGCCAGCAGTTTATATTTCAGAAATGAGCAGTTCTTC; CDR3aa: CASSLYFRNEQFF
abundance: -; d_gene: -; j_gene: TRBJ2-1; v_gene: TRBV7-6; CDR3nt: TGTGCCAGCAGCCAAGAGCGGCCCTCCTACAATGAGCAGTTCTTC; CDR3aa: CASSQERPSYNEQFF
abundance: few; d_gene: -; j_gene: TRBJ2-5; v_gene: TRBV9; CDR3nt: TGTGCCAGCAGCGTATCCAGTCGCCAAGAGACCCAGTACTTC; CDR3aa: CASSVSSRQETQYF
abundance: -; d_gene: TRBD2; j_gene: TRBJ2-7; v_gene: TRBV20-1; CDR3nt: TGCAGAGAGCGGATCAGGACTAGCGGGAGGTACGAGCAGTACTTC; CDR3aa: CRERIRTSGRYEQYF
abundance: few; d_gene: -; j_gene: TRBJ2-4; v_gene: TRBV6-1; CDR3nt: TGTGCCAGCAGTGCCCAACAGTTAGCCAAAAACATTCAGTACTTC; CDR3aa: CASSAQQLAKNIQYF
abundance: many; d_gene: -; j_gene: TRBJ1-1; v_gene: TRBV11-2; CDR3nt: TGTGCCAGCAGCAAGGGAATGAACACTGAAGCTTTCTTT; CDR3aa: CASSKGMNTEAFF
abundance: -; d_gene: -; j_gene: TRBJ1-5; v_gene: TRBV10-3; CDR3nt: TGTGCCATCAGTGAGTCGTCTCAGCAGAATCAGCCCCAGCATTTT; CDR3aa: CAISESSQQNQPQHF
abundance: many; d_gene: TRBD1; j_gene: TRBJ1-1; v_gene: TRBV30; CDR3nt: TGTGCCTGGTCTCAGACAGGGGGCACTGAAGCTTTCTTT; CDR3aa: CAWSQTGGTEAFF
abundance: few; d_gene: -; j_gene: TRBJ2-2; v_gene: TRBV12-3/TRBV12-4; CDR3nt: TGTGCCAGCAGCACGACTAATACCGCCGGGGAGCTGTTTTTT; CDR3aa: CASSTTNTAGELFF
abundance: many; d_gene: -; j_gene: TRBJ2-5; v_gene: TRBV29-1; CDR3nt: TGCAGCGTCCACAGAGTATTAGGGGCCCAAGAGACCCAGTACTTC; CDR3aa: CSVHRVLGAQETQYF
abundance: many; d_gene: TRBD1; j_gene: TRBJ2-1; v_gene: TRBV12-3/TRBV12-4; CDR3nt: TGTGCCAGCAGTTTCGTCAGGGGGCGAAACAATGAGCAGTTCTTC; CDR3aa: CASSFVRGRNNEQFF
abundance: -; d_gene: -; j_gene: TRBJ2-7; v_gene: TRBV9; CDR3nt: TGTGCCAGCAGCGGTGGGGTGATGGGTCAGCAGTACTTC; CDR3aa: CASSGGVMGQQYF
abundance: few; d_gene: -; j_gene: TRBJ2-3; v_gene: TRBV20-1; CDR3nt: TGCAGTGCTAGACGAACAGAAAGAGGGACAGATACGCAGTATTTT; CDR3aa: CSARRTERGTDTQYF
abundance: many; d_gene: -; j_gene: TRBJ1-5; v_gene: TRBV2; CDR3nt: TGTGCCAGCAAAGGGGCGGATCAGCCCCAGCATTTT; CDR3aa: CASKGADQPQHF
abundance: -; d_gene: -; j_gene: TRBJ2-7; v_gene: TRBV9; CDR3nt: TGTGCCAGCAGCGTAGAAGCCAGCACCTACGAGCAGTACTTC; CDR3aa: CASSVEASTYEQYF
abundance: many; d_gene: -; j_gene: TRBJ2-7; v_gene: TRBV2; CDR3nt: TGTGCCAGCAGTGAAGCGCAGTTCCGCACCTACTACGAGCAGTACTTC; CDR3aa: CASSEAQFRTYYEQYF
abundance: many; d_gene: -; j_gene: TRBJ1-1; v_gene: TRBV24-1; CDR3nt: TGTGCCACCAGTGACCTAAGGGGTTCTGAAGCTTTCTTT; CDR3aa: CATSDLRGSEAFF
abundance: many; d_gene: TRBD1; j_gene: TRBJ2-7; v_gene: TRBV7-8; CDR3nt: TGTGCCAGCAGTACAGGGGGTTACTCCTACGAGCAGTACTTC; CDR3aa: CASSTGGYSYEQYF
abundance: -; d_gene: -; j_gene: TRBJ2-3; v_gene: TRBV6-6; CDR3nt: TGTGCCAGCAGTTACTCCACGGCAGATACGCAGTATTTT; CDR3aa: CASSYSTADTQYF
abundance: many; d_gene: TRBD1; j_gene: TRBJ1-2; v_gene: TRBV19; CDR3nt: TGTGCCAGTAGTATTATTTGGTACAGGGGGCCCAACTATGGCTACACCTTC; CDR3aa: CASSIIWYRGPNYGYTF
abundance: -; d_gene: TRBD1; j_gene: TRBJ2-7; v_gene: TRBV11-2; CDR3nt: TGTGCCAGCAGCTTATGGGCAGGGGGCTCCTACGAGCAGTACTTC; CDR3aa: CASSLWAGGSYEQYF
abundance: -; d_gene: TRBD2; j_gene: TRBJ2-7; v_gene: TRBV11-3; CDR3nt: TGTGCCAGCAGCTGGTGGGGGGGAGGGACCTACGAGCAGTACTTC; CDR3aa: CASSWWGGGTYEQYF
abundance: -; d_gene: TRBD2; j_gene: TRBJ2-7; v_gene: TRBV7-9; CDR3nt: TGTGCCAGCAGCTCGACTAGCGCCGCCTACGAGCAGTACTTC; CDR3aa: CASSSTSAAYEQYF
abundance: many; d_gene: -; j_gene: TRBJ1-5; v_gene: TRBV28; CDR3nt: TGTGCCAGCAGTTCGATCCCCCACGCTACCTATAGCAATCAGCCCCAGCATTTT; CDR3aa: CASSSIPHATYSNQPQHF
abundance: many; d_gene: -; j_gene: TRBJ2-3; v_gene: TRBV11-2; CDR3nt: TGTGCCAGCAGCCGCCGTCTTACAGATACGCAGTATTTT; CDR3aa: CASSRRLTDTQYF
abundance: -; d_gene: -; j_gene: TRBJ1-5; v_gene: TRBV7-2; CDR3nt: TGTGCCAGCAGCTCGAGCACCGGGCATCAGCCCCAGCATTTT; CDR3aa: CASSSSTGHQPQHF
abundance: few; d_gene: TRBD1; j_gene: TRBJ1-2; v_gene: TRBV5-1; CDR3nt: TGCGCCAGCAGCTTGATGACAGGGTCGGGCGGCTACACCTTC; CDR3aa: CASSLMTGSGGYTF
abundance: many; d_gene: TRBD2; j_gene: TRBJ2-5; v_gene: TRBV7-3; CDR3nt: TGTGCCAGCAGCTTACAGGCGGGAGCTTTGGGAGAGACCCAGTACTTC; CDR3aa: CASSLQAGALGETQYF
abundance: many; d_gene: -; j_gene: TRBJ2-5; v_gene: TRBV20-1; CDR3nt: TGCAGTGCTAGAGAGTCTAGCTGGGAGACCCAGTACTTC; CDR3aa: CSARESSWETQYF
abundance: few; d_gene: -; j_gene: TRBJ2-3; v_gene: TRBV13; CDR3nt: TGTGCCAGCAGCTTAGCGGGAGCCGCCATATCCTTAGATACGCAGTATTTT; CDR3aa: CASSLAGAAISLDTQYF
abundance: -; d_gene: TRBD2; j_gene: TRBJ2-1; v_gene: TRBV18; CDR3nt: TGTGCCAGCTCACCCGGGACTAGTAGCCATGAGCAGTTCTTC; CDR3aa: CASSPGTSSHEQFF
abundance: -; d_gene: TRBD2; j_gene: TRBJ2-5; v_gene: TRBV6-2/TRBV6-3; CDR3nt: TGTGCCAGCAGTATCGGGTGGCGGGAGGGTTGGCAAGAGACCCAGTACTTC; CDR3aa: CASSIGWREGWQETQYF
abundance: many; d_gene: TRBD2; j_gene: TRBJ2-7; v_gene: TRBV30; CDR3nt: TGTGCCTGGAGTTTTAGCGGGAGGATCTACGAGCAGTACTTC; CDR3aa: CAWSFSGRIYEQYF
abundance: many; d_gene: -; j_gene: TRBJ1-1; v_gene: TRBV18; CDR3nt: TGTGCCAGCTCACCACCGTTGTTCGGGGGTATCACTGAAGCTTTCTTT; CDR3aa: CASSPPLFGGITEAFF
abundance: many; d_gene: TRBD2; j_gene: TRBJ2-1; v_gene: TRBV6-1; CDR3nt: TGTGCCAGCAGCCTCCTAGCGGGGGAAAATGAGCAGTTCTTC; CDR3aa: CASSLLAGENEQFF
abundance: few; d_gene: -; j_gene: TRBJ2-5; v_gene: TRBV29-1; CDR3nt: TGCAGCGTTGCAGGGAAGTCGGGAGAGACCCAGTACTTC; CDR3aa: CSVAGKSGETQYF
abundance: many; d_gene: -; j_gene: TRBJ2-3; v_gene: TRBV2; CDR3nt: TGTGCCAGCAGCCTAGATAGAGATACGCAGTATTTT; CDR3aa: CASSLDRDTQYF
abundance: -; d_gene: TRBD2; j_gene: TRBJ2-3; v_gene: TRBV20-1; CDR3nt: TGCAGTGCCCACCCGGGGACTAGCGGGAGTGAGGGTACGCAGTATTTT; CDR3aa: CSAHPGTSGSEGTQYF
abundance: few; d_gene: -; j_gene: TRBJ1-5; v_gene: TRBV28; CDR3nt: TGTGCCAGCAGCGGGTTTGCGGGCAATCAGCCCCAGCATTTT; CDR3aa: CASSGFAGNQPQHF